This T cell receptor beta chain was identified in a study of blood T cell repertoires in COVID-19. Study overall: Samples came from the United States, Italy and Spain, spanning acute and convalescent COVID-19. PBMCs, B-cell-depleted T cells, or T cells provided the cDNA or gDNA that made up the material.

The table came from immunoSEQ multiplex PCR; TCRdb's copy has only in-frame clones and leaves some out. The sample carries 35,000 to 45,000 clones, nearly 90% recorded once. Sequencing was performed on peripheral blood. The TCR originated in a human donor in a cohort sampled during active COVID-19.

CDR3 sequence (DNA): TGTGCCAGCAGCTTAACTAGCTCCTACAATGAGCAGTTCTTC. Translation gives CASSLTSSYNEQFF. The rearrangement joins TRBV11-2 to TRBJ2-1; D may be TRBD2 (5 bases). CDR3 size: 14 residues. Trimming cost V 2 bases and J 0 bases, with 5 bases left between them. From germline, CDR1 is SGHAT and CDR2 FQNNGV. Full variable domain (missing parts from reference TRBV11-2 and TRBJ2-1): EAGVAQSPRYKIIEKRQSVAFWCNPISGHATLYWYQQILGQGPKLLIQFQNNGVVDDSQLPKDRFSAERLKGVDSTLKIQPAKLEDSAVYLCASSLTSSYNEQFFGPGTRLTVL.